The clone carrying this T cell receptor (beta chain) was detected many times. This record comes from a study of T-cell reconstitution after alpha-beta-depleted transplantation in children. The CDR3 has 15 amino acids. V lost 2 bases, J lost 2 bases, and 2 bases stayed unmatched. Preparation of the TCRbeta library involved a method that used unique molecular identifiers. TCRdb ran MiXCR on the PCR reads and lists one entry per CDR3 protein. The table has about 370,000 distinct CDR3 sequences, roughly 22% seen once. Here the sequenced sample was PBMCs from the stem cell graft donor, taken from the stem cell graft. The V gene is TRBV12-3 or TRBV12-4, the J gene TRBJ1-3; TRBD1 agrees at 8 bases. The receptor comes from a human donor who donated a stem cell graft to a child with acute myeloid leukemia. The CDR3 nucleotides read TGTGCCAGCAGTTTACGACAGGGGACTGGAAACACCATATATTTT. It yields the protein CASSLRQGTGNTIYF.